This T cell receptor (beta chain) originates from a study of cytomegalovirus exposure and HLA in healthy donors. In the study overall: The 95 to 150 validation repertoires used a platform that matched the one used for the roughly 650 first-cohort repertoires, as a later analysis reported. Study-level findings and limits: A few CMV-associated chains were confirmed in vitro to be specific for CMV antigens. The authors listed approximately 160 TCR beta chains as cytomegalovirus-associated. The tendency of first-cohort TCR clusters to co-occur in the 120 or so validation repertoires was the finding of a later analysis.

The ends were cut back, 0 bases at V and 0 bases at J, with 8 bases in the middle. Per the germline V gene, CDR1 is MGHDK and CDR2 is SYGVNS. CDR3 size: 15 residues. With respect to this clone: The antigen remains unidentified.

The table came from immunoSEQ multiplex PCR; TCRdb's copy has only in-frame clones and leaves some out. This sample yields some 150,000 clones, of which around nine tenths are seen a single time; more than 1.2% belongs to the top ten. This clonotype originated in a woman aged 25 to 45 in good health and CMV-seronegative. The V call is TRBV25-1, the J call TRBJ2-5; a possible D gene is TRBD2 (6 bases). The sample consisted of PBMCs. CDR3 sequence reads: CASSEYGGNQETQYF. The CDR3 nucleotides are TGTGCCAGCAGTGAATATGGGGGGAACCAAGAGACCCAGTACTTC.